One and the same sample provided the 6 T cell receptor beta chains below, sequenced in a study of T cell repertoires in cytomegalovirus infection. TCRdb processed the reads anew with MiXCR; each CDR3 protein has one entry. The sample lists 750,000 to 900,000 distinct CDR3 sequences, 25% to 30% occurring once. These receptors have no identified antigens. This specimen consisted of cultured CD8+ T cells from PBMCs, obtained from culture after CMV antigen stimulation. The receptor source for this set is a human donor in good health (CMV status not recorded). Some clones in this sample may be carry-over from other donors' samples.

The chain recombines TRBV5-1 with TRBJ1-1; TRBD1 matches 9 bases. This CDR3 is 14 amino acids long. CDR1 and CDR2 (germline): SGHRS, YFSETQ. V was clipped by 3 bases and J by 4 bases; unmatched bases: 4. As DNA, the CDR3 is TGCGCCAGCAGCTCACCGGGACAGGGCACTGAAGCTTTCTTT. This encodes CASSSPGQGTEAFF.

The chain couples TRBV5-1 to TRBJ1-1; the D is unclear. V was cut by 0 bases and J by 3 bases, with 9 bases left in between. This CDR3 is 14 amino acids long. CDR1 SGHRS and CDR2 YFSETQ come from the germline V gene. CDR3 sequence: CASSLADEYTEAFF. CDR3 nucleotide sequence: TGCGCCAGCAGCTTGGCCGACGAATACACTGAAGCTTTCTTT.

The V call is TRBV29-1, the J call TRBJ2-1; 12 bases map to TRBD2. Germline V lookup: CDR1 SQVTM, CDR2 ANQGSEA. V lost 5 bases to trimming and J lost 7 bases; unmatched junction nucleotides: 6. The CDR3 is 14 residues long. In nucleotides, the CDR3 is TGCAGCGTTTCCTCTAGCGGGGGGGGGAATGAGCAGTTCTTC. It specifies CSVSSSGGGNEQFF.

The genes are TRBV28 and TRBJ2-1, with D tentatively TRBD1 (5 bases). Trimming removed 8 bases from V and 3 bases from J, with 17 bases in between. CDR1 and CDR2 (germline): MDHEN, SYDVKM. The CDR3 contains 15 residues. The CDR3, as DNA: TGTGCCAGCTGTAGGGCAGGGCAACTCTACAATGAGCAGTTCTTC. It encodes CASCRAGQLYNEQFF.

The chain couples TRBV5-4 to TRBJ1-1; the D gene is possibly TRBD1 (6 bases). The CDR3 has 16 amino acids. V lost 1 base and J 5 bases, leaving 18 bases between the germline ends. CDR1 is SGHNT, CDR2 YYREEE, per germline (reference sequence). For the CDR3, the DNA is TGTGCCAGCAGCTTGCCCCGAGACTGGGGGCGTACTGAAGCTTTCTTT. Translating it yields CASSLPRDWGRTEAFF.

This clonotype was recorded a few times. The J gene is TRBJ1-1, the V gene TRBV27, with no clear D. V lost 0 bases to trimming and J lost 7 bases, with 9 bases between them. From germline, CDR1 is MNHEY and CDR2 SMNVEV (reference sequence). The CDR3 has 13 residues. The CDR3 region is CASSLSLGYEAFF. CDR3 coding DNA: TGTGCCAGCAGTTTATCCTTAGGGTATGAAGCTTTCTTT.